This T cell receptor (beta chain) was documented in a study of blood T cells in healthy people across ages. The germline V and J ends were trimmed by 3 bases and 2 bases, with 11 bases remaining between them. The CDR3 is 15 amino acids. Looked up from germline, CDR1 is MNHEY and CDR2 is SMNVEV (reference sequence). Through a sample-barcoded 5' primer and a J-beta primer mix, a second PCR was run for roughly 6 to 11 cycles. MiXCR, run by TCRdb on the 5' RACE reads, gives a single entry per CDR3 protein. Of 950,000 to 1,200,000 distinct CDR3 sequences listed, more than 30% are singletons. The sequenced sample was blood. This TCR was recovered from a man aged 18 to 29 in good health. The rearrangement uses TRBV27 and TRBJ1-5; D gene unclear. The CDR3 region has the DNA TGTGCCAGCAGTTTGGACCGCCGGGGCAATCAGCCCCAGCATTTT. Residues: CASSLDRRGNQPQHF.